The rows below give T cell receptor beta chains drawn from one sample of a study of beta chain features in type 1 diabetes. Clones were read by immunoSEQ multiplex PCR, and TCRdb kept only the in-frame ones, dropping some. The data hold about 250,000 clones, with roughly 15% observed a single time. Sequenced sample: naive CD4+ T cells from blood. These receptors were obtained from a woman in her forties in good health. CDR3s include the opening cysteine and the closing phenylalanine or tryptophan. D genes are given only for firm matches. Size tells how often a clone was seen (once, few, many) or the class of an expanded clone, and some rows leave it out.

j_call: TRBJ1-1; clone_size: -; v_call: TRBV19; d_call: -; cdr3_aa: CASSLIATPNTEAFF; cdr3_nt: TGTGCCAGTAGTCTTATAGCAACTCCGAACACTGAAGCTTTCTTT
j_call: TRBJ1-1; clone_size: -; v_call: TRBV6-5; d_call: -; cdr3_aa: CASSVTANTEAFF; cdr3_nt: TGTGCCAGCAGTGTAACAGCGAACACTGAAGCTTTCTTT
j_call: TRBJ1-2; clone_size: few; v_call: TRBV27; d_call: -; cdr3_aa: CASKGHGANYGYTF; cdr3_nt: TGTGCCAGCAAAGGACACGGCGCTAACTATGGCTACACCTTC
j_call: TRBJ2-2; clone_size: -; v_call: TRBV9; d_call: -; cdr3_aa: CASSVTHTSSGELFF; cdr3_nt: TGTGCCAGCAGCGTAACCCATACTAGTTCCGGGGAGCTGTTTTTT
j_call: TRBJ1-2; clone_size: few; v_call: TRBV5-1; d_call: TRBD1; cdr3_aa: CASSRQGESYGYTF; cdr3_nt: TGCGCCAGCAGTCGACAGGGTGAAAGCTATGGCTACACCTTC
j_call: TRBJ1-2; clone_size: -; v_call: TRBV5-6; d_call: -; cdr3_aa: CASSSRGYGYTF; cdr3_nt: TGTGCCAGCAGCTCACGGGGCTATGGCTACACCTTC
j_call: TRBJ2-7; clone_size: -; v_call: TRBV4-2; d_call: -; cdr3_aa: CASSQDNGGASYEQYF; cdr3_nt: TGTGCCAGCAGCCAAGATAATGGGGGGGCGTCCTACGAGCAGTACTTC
j_call: TRBJ1-6; clone_size: few; v_call: TRBV15; d_call: TRBD1; cdr3_aa: CATSVRGPPSYNSPLHF; cdr3_nt: TGTGCCACCAGCGTCAGGGGGCCACCCTCCTATAATTCACCCCTCCACTTT
j_call: TRBJ2-7; clone_size: few; v_call: TRBV7-2; d_call: TRBD2; cdr3_aa: CASSLGLAGTYEQYF; cdr3_nt: TGTGCCAGCAGCTTAGGACTAGCGGGGACCTACGAGCAGTACTTC
j_call: TRBJ1-1; clone_size: -; v_call: TRBV27; d_call: -; cdr3_aa: CASGKWQGNGGNTEAFF; cdr3_nt: TGTGCCAGCGGTAAATGGCAGGGTAATGGCGGGAACACTGAAGCTTTCTTT
j_call: TRBJ1-1; clone_size: few; v_call: TRBV9; d_call: TRBD1; cdr3_aa: CASSVFTGGNTEAFF; cdr3_nt: TGTGCCAGCAGCGTATTTACAGGGGGGAACACTGAAGCTTTCTTT
j_call: TRBJ2-3; clone_size: -; v_call: TRBV5-6; d_call: TRBD2; cdr3_aa: CASRRTSGGIGGTDTQYF; cdr3_nt: TGTGCCAGCAGACGGACTAGCGGGGGGATCGGAGGAACAGATACGCAGTATTTT
j_call: TRBJ2-3; clone_size: -; v_call: TRBV2; d_call: TRBD2; cdr3_aa: CASSISGVSTDTQYF; cdr3_nt: TGTGCCAGCAGTATTAGCGGGGTTAGCACAGATACGCAGTATTTT
j_call: TRBJ1-6; clone_size: few; v_call: TRBV10-2; d_call: -; cdr3_aa: CASTDTGRDSPLHF; cdr3_nt: TGCGCCAGCACGGACACCGGGAGGGATTCACCCCTCCACTTT